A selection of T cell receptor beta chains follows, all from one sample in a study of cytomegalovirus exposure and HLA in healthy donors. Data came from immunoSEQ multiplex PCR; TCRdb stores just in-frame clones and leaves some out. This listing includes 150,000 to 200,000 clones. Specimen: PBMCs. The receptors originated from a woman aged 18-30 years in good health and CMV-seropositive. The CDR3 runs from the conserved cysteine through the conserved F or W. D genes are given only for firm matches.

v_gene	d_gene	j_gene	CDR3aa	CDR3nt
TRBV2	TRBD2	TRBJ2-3	CASSEARGGSTDTQYF	TGTGCCAGCAGTGAAGCGCGGGGGGGGAGCACAGATACGCAGTATTTT
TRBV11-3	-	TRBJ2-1	CASSSSGSPHWDEQFF	TGTGCCAGCAGCTCATCCGGGTCCCCCCACTGGGATGAGCAGTTCTTC
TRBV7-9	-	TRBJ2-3	CASSIRGSTDTQYF	TGTGCCAGCAGCATCCGGGGTAGCACAGATACGCAGTATTTT
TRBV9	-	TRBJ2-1	CASSVAGGGYNEQFF	TGTGCCAGCAGCGTAGCTGGGGGAGGTTACAATGAGCAGTTCTTC
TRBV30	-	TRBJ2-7	CAWTPRGRDEQYF	TGTGCCTGGACCCCCCGGGGGAGAGACGAGCAGTACTTC
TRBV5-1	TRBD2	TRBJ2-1	CASTAGAVYNEQFF	TGCGCCAGTACAGCGGGAGCCGTCTACAATGAGCAGTTCTTC
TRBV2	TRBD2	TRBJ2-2	CASSEGSGRFSGELFF	TGTGCCAGCAGTGAGGGAAGCGGGAGGTTTTCCGGGGAGCTGTTTTTT
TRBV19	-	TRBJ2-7	CASSGLHGLYEQYF	TGTGCCAGTAGTGGCCTTCACGGACTTTACGAGCAGTACTTC
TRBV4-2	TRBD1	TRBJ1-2	CASSREDRGLYGYTF	TGTGCCAGCAGCCGGGAAGACAGGGGCCTATATGGCTACACCTTC
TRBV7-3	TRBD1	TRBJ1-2	CASSPAGQGEYGYTF	TGTGCCAGCAGCCCCGCGGGACAGGGCGAATATGGCTACACCTTC
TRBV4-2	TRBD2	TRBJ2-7	CASSQDISGEGRYEQYF	TGTGCCAGCAGCCAAGATATTTCGGGGGAGGGCCGCTACGAGCAGTACTTC
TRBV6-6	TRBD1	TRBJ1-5	CASSTSDRVGNQPQHF	TGTGCCAGCAGTACATCGGACAGGGTTGGCAATCAGCCCCAGCATTTT
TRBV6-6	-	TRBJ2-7	CASSEPGAYEQYF	TGTGCCAGCAGTGAGCCAGGGGCCTACGAGCAGTACTTC
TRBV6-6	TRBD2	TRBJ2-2	CASKGLASTGELFF	TGTGCCAGCAAGGGACTAGCGAGCACCGGGGAGCTGTTTTTT
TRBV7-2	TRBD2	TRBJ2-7	CASRAKVGTGGPDEQYF	TGTGCCAGCAGGGCTAAAGTTGGCACGGGAGGGCCGGACGAGCAGTACTTC
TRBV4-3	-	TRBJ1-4	CASSQGQGYSNEKLFF	TGCGCCAGCAGCCAAGGGCAGGGTTACTCCAATGAAAAACTGTTTTTT
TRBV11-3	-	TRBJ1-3	CASSLVEETSGNTIYF	TGTGCCAGCAGCTTAGTGGAGGAGACCTCTGGAAACACCATATATTTT
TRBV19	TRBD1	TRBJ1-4	CASSPWDRGLFF	TGTGCCAGTAGTCCCTGGGACAGGGGGCTGTTTTTT
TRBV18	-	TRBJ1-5	CASSPAPGGTYQPQHF	TGTGCCAGCTCACCAGCCCCGGGCGGGACCTATCAGCCCCAGCATTTT
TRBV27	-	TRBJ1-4	CASSLLGAGEKLFF	TGTGCCAGCAGTTTACTGGGGGCGGGCGAAAAACTGTTTTTT
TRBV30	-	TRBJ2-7	CAWRRGSWYEQYF	TGTGCCTGGAGAAGGGGGAGCTGGTACGAGCAGTACTTC
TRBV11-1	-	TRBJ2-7	CASSLATRFGSSYEQYF	TGTGCCAGCAGCTTAGCCACCAGGTTTGGAAGCTCCTACGAGCAGTACTTC
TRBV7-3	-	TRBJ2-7	CASSSWDLSYEQYF	TGTGCCAGCAGCTCATGGGACTTATCCTACGAGCAGTACTTC
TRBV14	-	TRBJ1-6	CASSQAFFRSPLHF	TGTGCCAGCAGCCAAGCATTTTTTCGGTCACCCCTCCACTTT
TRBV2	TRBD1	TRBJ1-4	CASRDRGLVNEKLFF	TGTGCCAGCCGTGACAGGGGGCTGGTTAATGAAAAACTGTTTTTT
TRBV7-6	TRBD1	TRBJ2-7	CASSLAGQDGEQYF	TGTGCCAGCAGCTTAGCGGGACAGGACGGCGAGCAGTACTTC
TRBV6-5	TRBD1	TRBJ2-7	CASSATGTATYEQYF	TGTGCCAGCAGTGCCACCGGGACAGCCACCTACGAGCAGTACTTC
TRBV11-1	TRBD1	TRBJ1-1	CASNKNPGQGFEAFF	TGTGCCAGCAACAAGAACCCGGGACAGGGATTTGAAGCTTTCTTT
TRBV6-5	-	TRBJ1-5	CASSRFPGGNQPQHF	TGTGCCAGCAGTCGCTTTCCAGGGGGCAATCAGCCCCAGCATTTT
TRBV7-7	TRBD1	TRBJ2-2	CASSLDWTGAGELFF	TGTGCTAGCAGCTTAGACTGGACAGGGGCCGGGGAGCTGTTTTTT
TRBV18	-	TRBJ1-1	CASSQQANTEAFF	TGTGCCAGCTCCCAACAGGCGAACACTGAAGCTTTCTTT
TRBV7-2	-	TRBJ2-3	CASSLAVQDTQYF	TGTGCCAGCAGCTTAGCGGTCCAGGATACGCAGTATTTT
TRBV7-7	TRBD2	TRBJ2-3	CASSRVSGGAYSTDTQYF	TGTGCTAGCAGCCGGGTTAGCGGGGGGGCCTATAGCACAGATACGCAGTATTTT
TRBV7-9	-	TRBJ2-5	CASPTGESQETQYF	TGTGCCAGCCCCACGGGGGAGAGCCAAGAGACCCAGTACTTC
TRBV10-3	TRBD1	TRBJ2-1	CAIRDAGQGYNEQFF	TGTGCCATCAGGGACGCGGGACAGGGGTACAATGAGCAGTTCTTC
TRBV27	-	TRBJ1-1	CASSFRDKYTEAFF	TGTGCCAGCAGTTTTAGGGACAAGTACACTGAAGCTTTCTTT
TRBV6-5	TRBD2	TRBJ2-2	CASSPGLAGAGELFF	TGTGCCAGCAGTCCCGGACTAGCTGGGGCCGGGGAGCTGTTTTTT
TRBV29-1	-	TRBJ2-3	CSVGPTDTQYF	TGCAGCGTTGGGCCCACAGATACGCAGTATTTT
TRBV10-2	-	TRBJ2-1	CASSDTKGRLDEQFF	TGCGCCAGCAGTGATACAAAGGGGAGGTTGGATGAGCAGTTCTTC
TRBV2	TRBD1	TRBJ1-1	CASNRGLDTEAFF	TGTGCCAGCAACAGGGGGTTGGACACTGAAGCTTTCTTT
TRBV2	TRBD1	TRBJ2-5	CASSEQGAAETQYF	TGTGCCAGCAGTGAACAGGGGGCCGCGGAGACCCAGTACTTC
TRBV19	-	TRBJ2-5	CASSIRRGLGETQYF	TGTGCCAGTAGTATTCGGCGGGGGCTTGGTGAGACCCAGTACTTC
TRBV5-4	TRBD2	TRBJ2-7	CASSPKTGEGLYEQYF	TGTGCCAGCAGCCCTAAAACGGGGGAGGGTTTATACGAGCAGTACTTC
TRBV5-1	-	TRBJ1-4	CASSLRGGDEKLFF	TGCGCCAGCAGCTTGAGAGGGGGGGATGAAAAACTGTTTTTT
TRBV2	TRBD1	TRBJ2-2	CASRWDRAGGELFF	TGTGCCAGCAGGTGGGACAGGGCTGGCGGGGAGCTGTTTTTT
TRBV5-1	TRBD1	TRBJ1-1	CASSPDRDTEAFF	TGCGCCAGCAGCCCGGACAGGGACACTGAAGCTTTCTTT
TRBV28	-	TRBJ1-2	CASSLGAGSYGYTF	TGTGCCAGCAGTTTAGGGGCAGGGTCCTATGGCTACACCTTC
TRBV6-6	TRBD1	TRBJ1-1	CASSTTGGGPTEAFF	TGTGCCAGCAGTACAACAGGGGGGGGACCCACTGAAGCTTTCTTT
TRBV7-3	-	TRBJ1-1	CASSSQGNTEAFF	TGTGCCAGCAGCTCCCAGGGAAACACTGAAGCTTTCTTT
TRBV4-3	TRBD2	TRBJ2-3	CASSQDAAPGGAGDTQYF	TGCGCCAGCAGCCAAGACGCCGCCCCCGGGGGGGCTGGAGATACGCAGTATTTT
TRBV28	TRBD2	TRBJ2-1	CASSLIGGAYNEQFF	TGTGCCAGCAGTTTGATCGGGGGGGCCTACAATGAGCAGTTCTTC
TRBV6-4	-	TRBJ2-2	CASRRTANTGELFF	TGTGCCAGCAGGCGGACTGCGAACACCGGGGAGCTGTTTTTT
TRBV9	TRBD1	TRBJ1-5	CASSADRGEGNQPQHF	TGTGCCAGCAGCGCGGACAGGGGAGAGGGCAATCAGCCCCAGCATTTT
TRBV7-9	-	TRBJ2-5	CASSLLGGGEKETQYF	TGTGCCAGCAGCTTATTGGGGGGGGGCGAGAAAGAGACCCAGTACTTC
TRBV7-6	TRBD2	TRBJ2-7	CASSLAPPSGSSYEQYF	TGTGCCAGCAGCTTAGCTCCACCGAGCGGGAGTTCCTACGAGCAGTACTTC
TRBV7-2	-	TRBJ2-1	CASSLATGLSFF	TGTGCCAGCAGCTTAGCGACAGGTCTTTCGTTCTTC
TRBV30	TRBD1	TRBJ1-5	CAWSNPYGTAIYSNQPQHF	TGTGCCTGGAGTAACCCATACGGGACAGCCATCTATAGCAATCAGCCCCAGCATTTT
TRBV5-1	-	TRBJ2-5	CASSLERTVGETQYF	TGCGCCAGCAGCTTGGAGCGGACGGTTGGGGAGACCCAGTACTTC
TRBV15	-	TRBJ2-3	CATSRDADNSPTDTQYF	TGTGCCACCAGCAGAGACGCAGACAACTCCCCCACAGATACGCAGTATTTT